This TCR beta chain is from a study of vaccination and CD4 T cells after COVID-19. Whole-study results and caveats: Within the convalescent patients, spike mono-reactivity was found in 304 of 307 vaccine-specific clones.

Remarks on this clonotype: Its antigen is unidentified.

The sample's treatment: roughly 10-day PBMC culture with coronavirus spike peptide pools or control peptides (ViraFEST assay). Recorded positive PCR dates fall between March and December 2020, preceding US Alpha, Beta and Delta variants. The CDR3 runs to 13 residues. The germline V and J ends were trimmed by 1 base and 7 bases, with 9 bases remaining between them. The V gene's germline CDR1 is SGHKS and CDR2 YYEKEE (reference sequence). The Oncomine TCR Beta short-read assay sequenced DNA from cultured CD4+ T cells. From the PCR reads, TCRdb called clonotypes with MiXCR, one entry per CDR3 protein. This table has about 20,000 distinct CDR3 sequences, 40% to 65% appearing once.

The clonotype comes from a human donor who had recovered from COVID-19. The sample taken for sequencing was CD4+ T cells from blood, cultured in vitro. The J gene is TRBJ2-1, the V gene TRBV5-5; D not certain. The CDR3 coding sequence is TGTGCCAGCAGCTTGATGGTCGTGAATGAGCAGTTCTTC. It specifies CASSLMVVNEQFF.